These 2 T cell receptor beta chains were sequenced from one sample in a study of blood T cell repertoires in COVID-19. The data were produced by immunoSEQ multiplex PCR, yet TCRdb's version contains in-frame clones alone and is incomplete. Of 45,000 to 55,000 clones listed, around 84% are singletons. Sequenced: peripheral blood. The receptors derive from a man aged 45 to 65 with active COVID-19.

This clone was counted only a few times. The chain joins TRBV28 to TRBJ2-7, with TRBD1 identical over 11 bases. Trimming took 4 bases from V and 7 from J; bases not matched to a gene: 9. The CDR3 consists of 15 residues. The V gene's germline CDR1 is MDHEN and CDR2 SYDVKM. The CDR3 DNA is TGTGCCAGCAGTTCGCCCGGACAGGGGGCAAGGGAGCAGTACTTC. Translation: CASSSPGQGAREQYF.

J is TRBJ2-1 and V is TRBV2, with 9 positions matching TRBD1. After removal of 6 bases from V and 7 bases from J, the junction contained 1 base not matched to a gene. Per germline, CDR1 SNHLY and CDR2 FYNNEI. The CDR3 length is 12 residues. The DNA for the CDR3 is TGTGCCAGCAGCGGACAGGGGAATGAGCAGTTCTTC. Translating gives CASSGQGNEQFF.